Shown below are 10 T cell receptor beta chains from a single sample sequenced in a study of cytomegalovirus exposure and HLA in healthy donors (dated by TCRdb to 2016 to 2017). Libraries were made using the immunoSEQ multiplex PCR assay. For the multiplex PCR, a mixture combining 60 forward primers for TCR Vbeta segments and 13 reverse primers for TCR Jbeta segments was used. TCRdb took this table from immuneACCESS and kept in-frame rearrangements with V and J called. Such tables lack part of the clones; where checked against another copy, unresolved V genes explain under half of the gap, and the rest is unexplained. Here the sample has around 80,000 clones; around a tenth occur a single time. The leading ten clones occupy roughly a quarter of the sample. Sequencing used PBMCs. The receptors derive from a man in his 60s in good health and CMV-seropositive.

This rearrangement joins TRBV25-1 to TRBJ2-7, with 8 bases aligning to TRBD1. The CDR3 length is 16 residues. Trimming removed 2 bases from V and 6 bases from J; junction bases left unmatched: 12. Germline loops: CDR1 MGHDK, CDR2 SYGVNS. DNA of the CDR3: TGTGCCAGCAGTGAACTGGGGGGCAGGGGGCGCATCGAGCAGTACTTC. The encoded protein is CASSELGGRGRIEQYF.

The chain carries TRBV18 and TRBJ2-7, with D possibly being TRBD1 (6 bases). CDR3 length: 13 residues. Germline lookup yields CDR1 KGHSH and CDR2 LQKENI. Trimming took 4 bases from V and 1 from J, leaving 8 bases between them. The CDR3 DNA follows: TGTGCCAGCTCACAGGACAGATCCTACGAGCAGTACTTC. This translates into CASSQDRSYEQYF.

This clone was seen a handful of times. V usage is TRBV7-9 and J usage is TRBJ2-6, with TRBD2 as a possible D gene (6 bases). Looked up from germline, CDR1 is SEHNR and CDR2 is FQNEAQ (reference sequence). This CDR3 has 14 amino acids. The V end lost 6 bases, the J end lost 3 bases, and 9 bases lay between the germline ends. This CDR3 reads CASSPGGGANVLTF. In DNA form, the CDR3 reads TGTGCCAGCAGTCCCGGGGGTGGGGCCAACGTCCTGACTTTC. Filled out from reference TRBV7-9 and TRBJ2-6, the complete variable domain reads DTGVSQNPRHKITKRGQNVTFRCDPISEHNRLYWYRQTLGQGPEFLTYFQNEAQLEKSRLLSDRFSAERPKGSFSTLEIQRTEQGDSAMYLCASSPGGGANVLTFGAGSRLTVL.

This clone was observed many times. CDR3 coding DNA: TGTGCCATCAGTACAGGGGGAAGCCCCTACGAGCAGTACTTC. As protein: CAISTGGSPYEQYF. This chain links TRBV10-3 with TRBJ2-7; TRBD1 aligns across 8 bases. From germline, CDR1 is ENHRY and CDR2 SYGVKD. The length of the CDR3 is 14 residues. With 5 bases clipped from V and 2 bases from J, the junction kept 5 bases outside the gene matches.

The chain carries TRBV6-1 and TRBJ2-3; TRBD2 aligns across 8 bases. The CDR3 is 16 residues long. The trim removed 4 bases at V and 2 bases at J, leaving 8 bases unmatched. CDR1 is MNHNS, CDR2 SASEGT, per germline. CDR3 DNA sequence: TGTGCCAGCAGTGTTATAGCGGGGAGCCACACAGATACGCAGTATTTT. It encodes CASSVIAGSHTDTQYF.

This clone was counted a few times. The V gene is TRBV5-1, the J gene TRBJ1-1; D is perhaps TRBD1 (5 bases). V shed 4 bases and J shed 4 bases, with 17 bases lying between them. Germline loops: CDR1 SGHRS, CDR2 YFSETQ. The CDR3 has 15 residues. CDR3: CASSTGTGRTTEAFF. Here the CDR3 DNA reads TGCGCCAGCAGCACCGGGACGGGGAGGACCACTGAAGCTTTCTTT.

The V gene is TRBV28, the J gene TRBJ1-1, with 8 bases matching TRBD1. This CDR3 comprises 11 residues. Trimming at V came to 6 bases and at J to 11 bases, leaving 5 bases not matched to a gene. CDR1 is MDHEN and CDR2 is SYDVKM in the germline V gene. The CDR3 DNA reads TGTGCCAGCAGATCGGACAGGGAGGCTTTCTTT. Translating gives CASRSDREAFF. Full variable domain (rest looked up from reference TRBV28 and TRBJ1-1): DVKVTQSSRYLVKRTGEKVFLECVQDMDHENMFWYRQDPGLGLRLIYFSYDVKMKEKGDIPEGYSVSREKKERFSLILESASTNQTSMYLCASRSDREAFFGQGTRLTVV.

This sequence joins TRBV6-5 and TRBJ2-1; unclear D gene. Germline V lookup: CDR1 MNHEY, CDR2 SVGAGI. V was shortened by 5 bases and J by 6 bases, with 5 bases between the two germline ends. This CDR3 region has 11 residues. The CDR3 bases are TGTGCCAGCAGTCAACTCAATGAGCAGTTCTTC. This codes for CASSQLNEQFF.

This clone was seen only a few times. The chain is built from TRBV6-1 and TRBJ1-5; D is unresolved. Germline-derived CDR1 and CDR2 are MNHNS and SASEGT. The CDR3 runs to 13 residues. V was cut by 4 bases and J by 5 bases, with 9 bases left in between. The CDR3 loop is CASSGASDQPQHF. The CDR3 DNA reads TGTGCCAGCAGTGGAGCGTCAGATCAGCCCCAGCATTTT.

In its sample, this clone was seen a few times. The chain couples TRBV2 to TRBJ2-1; 7 bases are a match to TRBD1. V lost 1 base to trimming and J lost 4 bases; unmatched junction nucleotides: 4. Germline CDR1 SNHLY, CDR2 FYNNEI. This CDR3 has 15 residues. This chain's CDR3 is CASSEETGSYNEQFF. The CDR3 DNA follows: TGTGCCAGCAGTGAAGAGACAGGGAGTTACAATGAGCAGTTCTTC. The full variable domain, its missing parts supplied by reference TRBV2 and TRBJ2-1, is EPEVTQTPSHQVTQMGQEVILRCVPISNHLYFYWYRQILGQKVEFLVSFYNNEISEKSEIFDDQFSVERPDGSNFTLKIRSTKLEDSAMYFCASSEETGSYNEQFFGPGTRLTVL.